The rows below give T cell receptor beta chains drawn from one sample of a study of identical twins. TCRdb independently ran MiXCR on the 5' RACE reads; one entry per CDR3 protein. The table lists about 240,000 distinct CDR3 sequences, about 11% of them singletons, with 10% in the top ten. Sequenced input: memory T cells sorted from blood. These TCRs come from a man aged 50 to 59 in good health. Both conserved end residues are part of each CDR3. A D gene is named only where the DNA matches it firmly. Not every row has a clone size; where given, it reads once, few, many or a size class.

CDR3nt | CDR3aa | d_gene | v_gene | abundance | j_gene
TGTGCCCCTTCCGTCGAGCAGTACTTC | CAPSVEQYF | . | TRBV24-1 | few | TRBJ2-7
TGCGCCAGCAGCCAGACAGGGCGAACTGAAGCTTTCTTT | CASSQTGRTEAFF | TRBD1 | TRBV5-1 | few | TRBJ1-1
TGTGCCAGCAACTCACGAAGCTTATCACATGAGCAGTTCTTC | CASNSRSLSHEQFF | . | TRBV7-9 | many | TRBJ2-1
TGTGCCAGCAGTTTAGGTGGAACAAGGGATGAAAAACTGTTTTTT | CASSLGGTRDEKLFF | . | TRBV12-3/TRBV12-4 | many | TRBJ1-4
TGCAGTGCTAGAGATTATTTGGAAGCGGGGGGAATGAACACTGAAGCTTTCTTT | CSARDYLEAGGMNTEAFF | . | TRBV20-1 | . | TRBJ1-1
TGTGCCAGCAGCTTTCCAAACGGAAACACCGGGGAGCTGTTTTTT | CASSFPNGNTGELFF | . | TRBV5-6 | few | TRBJ2-2
TGTGCCAGCAGTTTATCCCAGGTCCGCAATGAGCAGTTCTTC | CASSLSQVRNEQFF | . | TRBV28 | . | TRBJ2-1
TGCAGTGCTAGAGGCCGGGACTACGAGCAGTACTTC | CSARGRDYEQYF | . | TRBV20-1 | . | TRBJ2-7
TGTGCCAGCAGCGCCCGAGGACAGTCATTAGAGACCCAGTACTTC | CASSARGQSLETQYF | . | TRBV11-3 | . | TRBJ2-5
TGTGCCAGCAGTGTAAATGTGGGGAATACGCAGTATTTT | CASSVNVGNTQYF | . | TRBV6-4 | . | TRBJ2-3
TGTGCCAGCGTTCGGACTAGCGGGGGTGGGACGCAGTATTTT | CASVRTSGGGTQYF | TRBD2 | TRBV28 | . | TRBJ2-3
TGTGCCAGCAGACACAAGGGCTCGGGGGAGACCCAGTACTTC | CASRHKGSGETQYF | . | TRBV7-2 | few | TRBJ2-5
TGCAGCGTAGTAGCGGGGTTCCACAATGAGCAGTTCTTC | CSVVAGFHNEQFF | TRBD2 | TRBV29-1 | . | TRBJ2-1
TGTGCCAGCAGTACGACAGGGAGTTACGAGCAGTACTTC | CASSTTGSYEQYF | TRBD1 | TRBV12-3/TRBV12-4 | . | TRBJ2-7
TGTGCCAGCAGTGAATGGGGAGGGATGAATGAGCAGTTCTTC | CASSEWGGMNEQFF | TRBD2 | TRBV25-1 | . | TRBJ2-1
TGTGCCAGCAGCTGGGGGGGCCCCCGGCCCGGGGAGCTGTTTTTT | CASSWGGPRPGELFF | . | TRBV7-2 | many | TRBJ2-2
TGTGCCAGCAGCTACCACCAAAGGGGGTACGGAAACACCATATATTTT | CASSYHQRGYGNTIYF | . | TRBV14 | . | TRBJ1-3
TGTGCCAGCAGCTTAGCACATGGCATGGCCAATGAGCAGTTCTTC | CASSLAHGMANEQFF | . | TRBV7-2 | few | TRBJ2-1
TGTGCCAGCAGACCCGACAGAATGAACACTGAAGCTTTCTTT | CASRPDRMNTEAFF | . | TRBV12-3/TRBV12-4 | . | TRBJ1-1
TGTGCCAGCAGCCGTAGCGGTACTACGACTTTCTACGAGCAGTACTTC | CASSRSGTTTFYEQYF | . | TRBV27 | . | TRBJ2-7
TGCAGTGCTAGAATTGGTACAGATACGCAGTATTTT | CSARIGTDTQYF | . | TRBV20-1 | . | TRBJ2-3
TGTGCCAGCAGCTTAGCGCGAAGTACAGGGTCCTCTGGGGCCAACGTCCTGACTTTC | CASSLARSTGSSGANVLTF | . | TRBV7-2 | many | TRBJ2-6
TGTGCCAGCAGTTACGGCAGGCCCCACACTGAAGCTTTCTTT | CASSYGRPHTEAFF | . | TRBV6-5 | few | TRBJ1-1
TGTGCCAGCAGTGCGCAGACCAGGCTCCTTAATTCACCCCTCCACTTT | CASSAQTRLLNSPLHF | . | TRBV2 | few | TRBJ1-6
TGCAGCGTTGACTACTCGGTAGGAGAGACCCAGTACTTC | CSVDYSVGETQYF | . | TRBV29-1 | many | TRBJ2-5
TGCGCCAGCAGCTTCGACAGACCCCAGGAGACCCAGTACTTC | CASSFDRPQETQYF | . | TRBV5-1 | . | TRBJ2-5
TGCGCCAGCAGCGCAGGAACAGGGGCGACCTACGAGCAGTACTTC | CASSAGTGATYEQYF | TRBD1 | TRBV10-2 | many | TRBJ2-7
TGTGCCACCAGCCCCCGGGACAGAACCTACGAGCAGTACTTC | CATSPRDRTYEQYF | TRBD1 | TRBV24-1 | . | TRBJ2-7
TGCAGCGTTGAATATTTGCGTAGCACAGATACGCAGTATTTT | CSVEYLRSTDTQYF | . | TRBV29-1 | many | TRBJ2-3
TGCGCCAGCAGCCAAGATCCGGGACTAGGGACCGGCACAGATACGCAGTATTTT | CASSQDPGLGTGTDTQYF | TRBD2 | TRBV4-3 | few | TRBJ2-3
TGTGCCAGCAGCGCACGAGGGGGACAGTTCTCCTACAATGAGCAGTTCTTC | CASSARGGQFSYNEQFF | TRBD1 | TRBV7-2 | many | TRBJ2-1
TGTGCCAGCAGCCGGGGACAGGGCAATCAGCCCCAGCATTTT | CASSRGQGNQPQHF | TRBD1 | TRBV9 | . | TRBJ1-5
TGTGCCAGCAGCTCCGGTTGGGCAGGGTCCACTGAAGCTTTCTTT | CASSSGWAGSTEAFF | . | TRBV7-9 | few | TRBJ1-1
TGTGCCAGCAGTGGCGGGTTCTCCGGGGAGCTGTTTTTT | CASSGGFSGELFF | . | TRBV6-6 | many | TRBJ2-2
TGTGCCAGCGGACCCGGGACTTCTACTGGAGAGCAGTTCTTC | CASGPGTSTGEQFF | . | TRBV2 | many | TRBJ2-1
TGCGCCAGCAGCTTGGGTCAAACTAGCTCCTACAATGAGCAGTTCTTC | CASSLGQTSSYNEQFF | . | TRBV5-1 | many | TRBJ2-1
TGTGCCAGCAGTTTAGAAGGACCGAGAGCCTACAATGAGCAGTTCTTC | CASSLEGPRAYNEQFF | . | TRBV12-3/TRBV12-4 | . | TRBJ2-1
TGTGCCAGCACCTTGGGGGGGGGCTCCTGCGAGCAGTACTTC | CASTLGGGSCEQYF | . | TRBV7-2 | . | TRBJ2-7
TGTGCCAGCAGCTCAGACACAAGACAGGGTCAGAGGACGCAGTATTTT | CASSSDTRQGQRTQYF | TRBD1 | TRBV5-6 | . | TRBJ2-3
TGTGCCAGCAGTGATTACCCGGCGGGACTAGTTAAAGAGACCCAGTACTTC | CASSDYPAGLVKETQYF | TRBD2 | TRBV2 | . | TRBJ2-5
TGCGCCAGCAGTCACAATACAGTCTACGAGCAGTACTTC | CASSHNTVYEQYF | . | TRBV23-1 | . | TRBJ2-7
TGCGCCAGCAGCTCTATACCGGGACAGGGGGGCGATGGCTACACCTTC | CASSSIPGQGGDGYTF | TRBD1 | TRBV5-1 | . | TRBJ1-2
TGTGCCAGCAGCTGGAGACAGGTCCCCTTCAACTACGAGCAGTACTTC | CASSWRQVPFNYEQYF | . | TRBV11-2 | few | TRBJ2-7
TGTGCCAGCAGCTTAGAGCGGGGGCTTAATGAGCAGTTCTTC | CASSLERGLNEQFF | TRBD2 | TRBV7-8 | many | TRBJ2-1
TGTGCCAGCAGCAGGCCCGAGGGAGGGTACGAGCAGTACTTC | CASSRPEGGYEQYF | TRBD2 | TRBV7-8 | many | TRBJ2-7
TGCAGCGTCGGAGACGGAACATACGAGCAGTACTTC | CSVGDGTYEQYF | . | TRBV29-1 | many | TRBJ2-7
TGTGCCAGCAGTTTAAGCGCAGCAGGCAGGGGGCGATTGGACACTGAAGCTTTCTTT | CASSLSAAGRGRLDTEAFF | TRBD1 | TRBV12-3/TRBV12-4 | many | TRBJ1-1
TGTGCCAGCAGCTTGGCCGCCAGCAATAGCAATCAGCCCCAGCATTTT | CASSLAASNSNQPQHF | . | TRBV5-6 | many | TRBJ1-5
TGTGCCAGCAGCTTAGCGGCAGGGACAGGGTTTCACACTGAAGCTTTCTTT | CASSLAAGTGFHTEAFF | TRBD1 | TRBV7-9 | . | TRBJ1-1
TGCAGCGTTGGCGAATATAGCAATCAGCCCCAGCATTTT | CSVGEYSNQPQHF | . | TRBV29-1 | . | TRBJ1-5